This record covers a single T cell receptor beta chain. What it binds is not known. From germline, CDR1 is LNHDA and CDR2 SQIVND (reference sequence). The V and J ends lost 3 bases and 13 bases respectively, with 15 bases between them. The CDR3 has 12 residues. Sequenced by immunoSEQ multiplex PCR; TCRdb stores in-frame clones only, minus some. The profile shows about 350,000 clones, 85% to 90% of them singletons. As for treatment: approximately 18 received Ad26.COV2.S at low or high dose, single or two shots; about 5 received placebo; per-sample allocation not given. Collection of the samples took place on day 63 after the first injection of vaccine or placebo. Expressing Wuhan-strain SARS-CoV-2 spike, an Ad26 vector served as the vaccine. These data are taken from a study of Ad26.COV2.S vaccination and SARS-CoV-2 variants. The study, taken as a whole, reports: Breadth, reportedly substantial, characterized the spike-specific CD8+ and CD4+ T cell responses after vaccination.

The sample was peripheral blood, taken in a trial of Ad26.COV2.S vaccine versus placebo. The rearrangement uses TRBV19 and TRBJ1-1; no reliable D call. The sequence was obtained from a person aged 18 to 65 who received the Ad26.COV2.S COVID-19 vaccine or a placebo. This CDR3 is CASSMGASVFFF. CDR3 in DNA: TGTGCCAGTAGTATGGGAGCCTCCGTGTTTTTCTTT.